This note documents a single T cell receptor beta chain sequence. This sample was taken from a study of T cell responses to AZD1222 COVID-19 vaccine. After removal of 7 bases from V and 5 bases from J, the junction contained 6 bases not matched to a gene. The V gene's germline CDR1 is MDHEN and CDR2 SYDVKM. The length of the CDR3 is 15 residues. Using immunoSEQ multiplex PCR, the repertoire was profiled, and TCRdb retains in-frame clones only, with some absent. Of around 100,000 clones in the sample, around 82% were seen once. V is TRBV28 and J is TRBJ2-1, with 12 nucleotides matching TRBD2. The sequence was collected from an adult in good health. This material consisted of peripheral blood, taken on day 0 of AZD1222 vaccination. The CDR3 DNA reads TGTGCCAGCAACCCTAGCGGGAGGGCCCACAATGAGCAGTTCTTC. This gives the protein CASNPSGRAHNEQFF.